These 10 T cell receptor beta chains were sequenced from one sample in a study of cytotoxic CD8 clonotypes in ibrutinib-treated CLL. Assay: immunoSEQ multiplex PCR; the TCRdb copy retains only in-frame clones and omits some. The sample has about 97,000 clones; approximately 82% are singletons. Sequenced here: PBMCs, sampled after 12 months of ibrutinib treatment. Every receptor here comes from a human donor with chronic lymphocytic leukemia.

The V gene is TRBV7-2, the J gene TRBJ1-2; 8 bases agree with TRBD1. The CDR3 extends over 13 amino acids. The junction had 4 bases not matched to a gene; V was cut back by 5 bases and J by 5 bases. Per germline, CDR1 SGHTA and CDR2 FQGNSA. CDR3 region: CASSARTGYGYTF. CDR3 bases: TGTGCCAGCAGCGCGAGGACAGGGTATGGCTACACCTTC.

V gene TRBV19 combines with J gene TRBJ1-1; maybe TRBD1 (5 bases). Looked up from germline, CDR1 is LNHDA and CDR2 is SQIVND (reference sequence). V lost 3 bases and J lost 3, with 17 bases in between. The CDR3 spans 16 residues. CDR3: CASSISGSGADTEAFF. CDR3 DNA sequence: TGTGCCAGTAGTATTAGTGGTTCCGGGGCTGACACTGAAGCTTTCTTT.

Only one count was recorded for this clone. The V gene is TRBV5-1, the J gene TRBJ2-1; 13 nucleotides agree with TRBD2. This CDR3 contains 16 residues. The germline gives CDR1 SGHRS, CDR2 YFSETQ. V lost 4 bases to trimming and J lost 6 bases; unmatched junction nucleotides: 7. Written as DNA, the CDR3 is TGCGCCAGCAGCCTACGGACTAGCGGGGGCCTCAATGAGCAGTTCTTC. Protein product: CASSLRTSGGLNEQFF.

The chain is built from TRBV30 and TRBJ2-4; 11 bases fit TRBD2. The CDR3 covers 14 residues. V trimming: 3 bases; J trimming: 6 bases; junction bases outside the gene matches: 4. Germline V gene lookup returns CDR1 GTSNPN and CDR2 SVGIG (reference sequence). The CDR3: CAWSRLAGGNIQYF. Here the CDR3 DNA reads TGTGCCTGGAGCCGGCTAGCGGGGGGAAACATTCAGTACTTC.

The chain carries TRBV19 and TRBJ1-1; 7 bases are shared with TRBD1. After removal of 1 base from V and 1 base from J, the junction contained 3 bases not matched to a gene. Germline V lookup: CDR1 LNHDA, CDR2 SQIVND (reference sequence). The CDR3 extends over 15 amino acids. In DNA form, the CDR3 reads TGTGCCAGTAGTATAGTGAACAGGGGGAACACTGAAGCTTTCTTT. It yields the protein CASSIVNRGNTEAFF.

The gene calls are TRBV21-1 and TRBJ1-2; the table's D call of TRBD1 was not tested on the DNA. TRBV21-1 is an annotated pseudogene. This CDR3 region has 16 residues. The CDR3 region has the DNA TGTGCCAGCAGCAAAGCGTCCGGGACAGGGGAAGGGGGCTACACCTTC. As protein: CASSKASGTGEGGYTF.

This clone was counted a single time. The genes are TRBV7-3 and TRBJ2-2; no clear D. The CDR3 runs 14 residues. From germline, CDR1 is SGHTA and CDR2 FQGTGA. Deletions cut 5 bases from V and 1 base from J, with 8 bases between. The CDR3 DNA is TGTGCCAGCAGCCCTCAGAGGAACACCGGGGAGCTGTTTTTT. As protein: CASSPQRNTGELFF.

CDR3 in amino acids: CASSRGTNTYEQYF. The CDR3 DNA follows: TGTGCCAGTAGTAGGGGGACGAATACCTACGAGCAGTACTTC. V gene TRBV19 combines with J gene TRBJ2-7, with D perhaps TRBD1 or TRBD2 (5 bases each). The V end was cut by 4 bases, the J end by 2 bases, with 12 bases between. The CDR3 runs 14 residues. From germline, CDR1 is LNHDA and CDR2 SQIVND (reference sequence).

The gene calls are TRBV11-3 and TRBJ2-3, with 8 positions matching TRBD1. CDR3 length: 14 amino acids. Germline loops: CDR1 SGHNT, CDR2 YENEEA. Germline trimming cut 5 bases from V and 5 bases from J; bases unmatched to any gene: 6. The CDR3 protein is CASSQGQVGDTQYF. The CDR3, as DNA: TGTGCCAGCAGCCAGGGACAGGTGGGAGATACGCAGTATTTT.

This chain uses TRBV6-6 with TRBJ1-1, with a weak D call TRBD1 (6 bases). CDR3 length: 13 amino acids. Trimming cost V 7 bases and J 4 bases, with 13 bases left between them. The germline CDR1 and CDR2 sequences are MNHNY and SVGAGI (reference sequence). CDR3 in DNA: TGTGCCAGCAAACTAGAGGGGGGCACTGAAGCTTTCTTT. Amino acids: CASKLEGGTEAFF.